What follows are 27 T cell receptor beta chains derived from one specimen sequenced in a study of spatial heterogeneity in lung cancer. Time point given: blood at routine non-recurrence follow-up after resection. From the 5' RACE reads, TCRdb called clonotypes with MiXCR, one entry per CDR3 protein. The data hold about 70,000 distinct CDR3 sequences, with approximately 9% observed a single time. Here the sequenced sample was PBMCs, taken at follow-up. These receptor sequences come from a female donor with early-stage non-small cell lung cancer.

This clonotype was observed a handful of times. CDR3 residues: CSARRTNYGYTF. The CDR3 DNA is TGCAGTGCTAGGAGGACAAACTATGGCTACACCTTC. V gene TRBV20-1 combines with J gene TRBJ1-2, with D perhaps matching TRBD1 (5 bases). The CDR3 runs to 12 residues. Germline V gives CDR1 DFQATT, CDR2 SNEGSKA (reference sequence). Trimming pared 3 bases from V and 2 bases from J, leaving 7 bases between.

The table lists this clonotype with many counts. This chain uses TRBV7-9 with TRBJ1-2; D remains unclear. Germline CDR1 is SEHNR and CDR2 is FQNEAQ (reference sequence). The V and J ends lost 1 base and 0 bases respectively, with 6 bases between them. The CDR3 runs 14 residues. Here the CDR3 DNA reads TGTGCCAGCAGCTTAGATGAGCCTAACTATGGCTACACCTTC. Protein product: CASSLDEPNYGYTF.

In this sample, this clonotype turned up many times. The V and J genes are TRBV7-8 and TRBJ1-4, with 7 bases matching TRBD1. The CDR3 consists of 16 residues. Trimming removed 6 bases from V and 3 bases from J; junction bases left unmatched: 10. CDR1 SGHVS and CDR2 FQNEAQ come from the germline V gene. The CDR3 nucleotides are TGTGCCAGCAGTCTTAAGACAGGGAACTCTAATGAAAAACTGTTTTTT. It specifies CASSLKTGNSNEKLFF.

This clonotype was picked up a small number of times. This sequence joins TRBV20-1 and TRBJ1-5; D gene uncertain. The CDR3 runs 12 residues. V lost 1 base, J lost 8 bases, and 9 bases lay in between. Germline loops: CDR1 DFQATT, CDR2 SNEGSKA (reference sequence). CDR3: CSARVPEEPQHF. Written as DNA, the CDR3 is TGCAGTGCTAGAGTACCGGAGGAGCCCCAGCATTTT.

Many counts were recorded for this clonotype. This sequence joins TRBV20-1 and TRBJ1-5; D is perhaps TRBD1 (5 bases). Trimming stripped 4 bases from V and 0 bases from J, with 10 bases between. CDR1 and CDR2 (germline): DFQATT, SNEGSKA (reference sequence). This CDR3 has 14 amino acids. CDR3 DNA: TGCAGTGCTACCGTAGACAGTAGCAATCAGCCCCAGCATTTT. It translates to CSATVDSSNQPQHF.

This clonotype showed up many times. The CDR3 spells CASSQAGTGFAPLHF. The CDR3 nucleotides read TGTGCCAGCAGCCAAGCCGGGACAGGGTTCGCACCCCTCCACTTT. The chain uses TRBV3-1 and TRBJ1-6; 9 bases are shared with TRBD1. This CDR3 comprises 15 residues. CDR1 LGHDT and CDR2 YNNKEL come from the germline V gene (reference sequence). V trimming: 1 base; J trimming: 11 bases; junction bases outside the gene matches: 6. The variable domain in full, completed from reference TRBV3-1 and TRBJ1-6, reads DTAVSQTPKYLVTQMGNDKSIKCEQNLGHDTMYWYKQDSKKFLKIMFSYNNKELIINETVPNRFSPKSPDKAHLNLHINSLELGDSAVYFCASSQAGTGFAPLHFGNGTRLTVT.

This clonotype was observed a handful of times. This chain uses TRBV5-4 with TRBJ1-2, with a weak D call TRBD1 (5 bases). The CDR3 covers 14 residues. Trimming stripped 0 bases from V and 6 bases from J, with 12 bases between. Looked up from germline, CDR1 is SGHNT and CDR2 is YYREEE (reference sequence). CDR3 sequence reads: CASSLGQGRDGYTF. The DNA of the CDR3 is TGTGCCAGCAGCTTGGGCCAGGGTAGAGATGGCTACACCTTC.

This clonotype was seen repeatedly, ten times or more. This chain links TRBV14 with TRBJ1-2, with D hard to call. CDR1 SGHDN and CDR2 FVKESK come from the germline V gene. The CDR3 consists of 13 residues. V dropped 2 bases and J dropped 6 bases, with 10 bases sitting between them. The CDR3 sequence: CASSQPVDHGYTF. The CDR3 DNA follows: TGTGCCAGCAGCCAACCCGTGGATCATGGCTACACCTTC.

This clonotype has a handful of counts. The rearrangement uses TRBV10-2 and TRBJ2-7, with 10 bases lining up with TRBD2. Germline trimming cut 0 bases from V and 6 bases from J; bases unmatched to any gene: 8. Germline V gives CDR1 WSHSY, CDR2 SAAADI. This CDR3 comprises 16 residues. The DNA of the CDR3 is TGCGCCAGCAGTGAGTCGCTAGTAGCGGGAGGCACCGAGCAGTACTTC. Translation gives CASSESLVAGGTEQYF.

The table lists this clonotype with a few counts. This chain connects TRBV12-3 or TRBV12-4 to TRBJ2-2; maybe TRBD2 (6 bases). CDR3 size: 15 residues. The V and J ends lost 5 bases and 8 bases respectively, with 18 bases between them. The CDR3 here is CASSPGRGVLGELFF. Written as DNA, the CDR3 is TGTGCCAGCAGTCCCGGGAGAGGAGTATTGGGGGAGCTGTTTTTT.

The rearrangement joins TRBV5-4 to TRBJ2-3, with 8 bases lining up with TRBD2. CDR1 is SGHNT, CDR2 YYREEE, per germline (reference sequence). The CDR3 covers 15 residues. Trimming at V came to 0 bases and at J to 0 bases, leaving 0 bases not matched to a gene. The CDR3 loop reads CASSLVAGSTDTQYF. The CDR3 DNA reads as TGTGCCAGCAGCTTGGTAGCGGGGAGCACAGATACGCAGTATTTT.

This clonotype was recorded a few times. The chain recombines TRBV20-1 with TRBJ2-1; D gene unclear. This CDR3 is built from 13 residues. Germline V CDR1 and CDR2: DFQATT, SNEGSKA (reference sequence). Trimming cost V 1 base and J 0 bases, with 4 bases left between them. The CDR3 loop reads CSARAGSYNEQFF. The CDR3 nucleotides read TGCAGTGCTAGAGCCGGCTCCTACAATGAGCAGTTCTTC.

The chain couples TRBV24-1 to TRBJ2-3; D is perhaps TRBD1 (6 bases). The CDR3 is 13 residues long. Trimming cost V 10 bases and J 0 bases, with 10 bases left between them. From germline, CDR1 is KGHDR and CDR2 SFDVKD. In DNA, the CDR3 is TGTGCCACAGGGGGAACTAGCACAGATACGCAGTATTTT. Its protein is CATGGTSTDTQYF.

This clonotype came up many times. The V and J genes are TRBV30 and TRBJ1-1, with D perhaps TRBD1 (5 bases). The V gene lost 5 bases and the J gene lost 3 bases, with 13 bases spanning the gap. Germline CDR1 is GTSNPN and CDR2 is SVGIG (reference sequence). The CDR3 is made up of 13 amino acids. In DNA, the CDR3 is TGTGCCTGGGGTATGAGAGGGGACACTGAAGCTTTCTTT. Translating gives CAWGMRGDTEAFF.

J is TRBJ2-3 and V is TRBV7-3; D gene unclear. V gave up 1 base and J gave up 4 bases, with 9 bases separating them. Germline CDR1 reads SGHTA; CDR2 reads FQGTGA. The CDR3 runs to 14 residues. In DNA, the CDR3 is TGTGCCAGCAGCTTAAACTTAGAAGCAGATACGCAGTATTTT. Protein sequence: CASSLNLEADTQYF.

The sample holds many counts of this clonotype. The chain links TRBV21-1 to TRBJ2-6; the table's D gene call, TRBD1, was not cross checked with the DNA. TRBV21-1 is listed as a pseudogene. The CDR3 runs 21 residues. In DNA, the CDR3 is TGTGCCAGCAGCAAAGGGCGACATGGGTTGACAGCCTACTCTGGGGCCAACGTCCTGACTTTC. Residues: CASSKGRHGLTAYSGANVLTF.

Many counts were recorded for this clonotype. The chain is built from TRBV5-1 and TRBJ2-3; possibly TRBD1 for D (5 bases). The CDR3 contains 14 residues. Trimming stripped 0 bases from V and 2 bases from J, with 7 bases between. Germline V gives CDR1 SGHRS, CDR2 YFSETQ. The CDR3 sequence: CASSLGTSTDTQYF. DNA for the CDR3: TGCGCCAGCAGCTTGGGGACATCCACAGATACGCAGTATTTT.

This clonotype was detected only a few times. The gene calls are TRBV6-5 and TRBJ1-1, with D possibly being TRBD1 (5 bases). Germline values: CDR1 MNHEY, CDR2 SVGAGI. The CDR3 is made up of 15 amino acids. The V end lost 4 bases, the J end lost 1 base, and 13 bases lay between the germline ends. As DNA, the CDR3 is TGTGCCAGCAGTTTCGGGGACTTCGCGAACACTGAAGCTTTCTTT. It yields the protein CASSFGDFANTEAFF.

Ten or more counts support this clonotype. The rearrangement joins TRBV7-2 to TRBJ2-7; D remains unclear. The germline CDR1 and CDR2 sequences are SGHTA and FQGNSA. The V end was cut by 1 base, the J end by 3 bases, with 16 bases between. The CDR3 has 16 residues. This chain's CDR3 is CASSLGGGVPGYEQYF. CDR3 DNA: TGTGCCAGCAGCTTAGGGGGTGGGGTACCCGGCTACGAGCAGTACTTC. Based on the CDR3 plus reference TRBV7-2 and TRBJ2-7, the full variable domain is GAGVSQSPSNKVTEKGKDVELRCDPISGHTALYWYRQSLGQGLEFLIYFQGNSAPDKSGLPSDRFSAERTGGSVSTLTIQRTQQEDSAVYLCASSLGGGVPGYEQYFGPGTRLTVT.

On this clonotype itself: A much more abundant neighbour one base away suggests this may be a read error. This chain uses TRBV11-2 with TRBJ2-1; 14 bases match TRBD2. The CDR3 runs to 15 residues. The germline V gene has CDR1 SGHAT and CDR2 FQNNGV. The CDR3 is CVSSSGLAGVNEQFF. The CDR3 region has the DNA TGTGTCAGCAGCTCGGGACTAGCGGGAGTGAATGAGCAGTTCTTC. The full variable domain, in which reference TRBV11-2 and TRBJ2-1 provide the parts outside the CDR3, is EAGVAQSPRYKIIEKRQSVAFWCNPISGHATLYWYQQILGQGPKLLIQFQNNGVVDDSQLPKDRFSAERLKGVDSTLKIQPAKLEDSAVYLCVSSSGLAGVNEQFFGPGTRLTVL.

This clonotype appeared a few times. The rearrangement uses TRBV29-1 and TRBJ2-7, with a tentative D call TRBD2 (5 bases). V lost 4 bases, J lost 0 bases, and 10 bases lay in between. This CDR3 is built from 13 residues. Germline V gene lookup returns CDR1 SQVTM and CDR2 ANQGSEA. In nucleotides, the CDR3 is TGCAGCGTTGGGACTGCGTCCTCCTACGAGCAGTACTTC. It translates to CSVGTASSYEQYF.

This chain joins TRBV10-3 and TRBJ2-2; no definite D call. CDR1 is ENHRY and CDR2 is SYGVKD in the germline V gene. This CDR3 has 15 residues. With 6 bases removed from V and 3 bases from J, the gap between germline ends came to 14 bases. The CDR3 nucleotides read TGTGCCATCAGCAACCAACAAGACGACACCGGGGAGCTGTTTTTT. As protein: CAISNQQDDTGELFF.

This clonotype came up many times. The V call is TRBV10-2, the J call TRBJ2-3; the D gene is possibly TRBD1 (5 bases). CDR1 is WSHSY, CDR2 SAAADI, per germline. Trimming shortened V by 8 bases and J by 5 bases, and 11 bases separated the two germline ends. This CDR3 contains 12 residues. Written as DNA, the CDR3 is TGCGCCAGCCGCTATCAGGGAGATACGCAGTATTTT. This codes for CASRYQGDTQYF.

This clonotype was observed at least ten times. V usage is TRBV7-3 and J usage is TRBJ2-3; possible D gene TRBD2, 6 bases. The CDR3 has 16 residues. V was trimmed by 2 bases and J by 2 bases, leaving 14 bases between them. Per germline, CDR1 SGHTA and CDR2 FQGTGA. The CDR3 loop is CASSLGRDFFTDTQYF. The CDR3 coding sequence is TGTGCCAGCAGCTTAGGAAGGGACTTCTTCACAGATACGCAGTATTTT.

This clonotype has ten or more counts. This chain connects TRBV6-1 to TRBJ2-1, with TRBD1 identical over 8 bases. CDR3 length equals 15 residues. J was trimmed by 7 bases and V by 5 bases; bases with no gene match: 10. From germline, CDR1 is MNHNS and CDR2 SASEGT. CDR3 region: CASSLVAGGENEQFF. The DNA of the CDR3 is TGTGCCAGCAGTTTGGTGGCAGGGGGCGAAAATGAGCAGTTCTTC.

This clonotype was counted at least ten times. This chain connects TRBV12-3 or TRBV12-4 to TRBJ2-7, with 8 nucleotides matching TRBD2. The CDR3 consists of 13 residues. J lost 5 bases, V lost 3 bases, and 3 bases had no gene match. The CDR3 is CASSLGLENEQYF. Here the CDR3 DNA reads TGTGCCAGCAGTTTGGGACTAGAGAACGAGCAGTACTTC.

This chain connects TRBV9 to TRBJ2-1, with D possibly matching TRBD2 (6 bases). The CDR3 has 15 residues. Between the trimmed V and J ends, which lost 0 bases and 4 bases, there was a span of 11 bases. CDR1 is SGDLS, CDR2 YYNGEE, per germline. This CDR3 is CASSVAEGLYNEQFF. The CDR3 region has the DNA TGTGCCAGCAGCGTAGCTGAGGGACTTTACAATGAGCAGTTCTTC.